This T cell receptor (beta chain) was profiled in a study of blood T cell repertoires in COVID-19. Study at large: Acute and convalescent COVID-19 samples came from the United States, Italy and Spain. PBMCs, B-cell-depleted T cells, or T cells were the source of the cDNA or gDNA that made up the material.

Methods used by the authors: Estimation of nucleated cell counts was performed using reference gene primer amplification. Assay: immunoSEQ multiplex PCR; the TCRdb copy retains only in-frame clones and omits some. That table gives V, J and clone size, and the DNA gave D and trimming. The table shows under 150,000 clones, with about 91% occurring only once. V was shortened by 7 bases and J by 5 bases, with 15 bases between the two germline ends. From germline, CDR1 is LNHDA and CDR2 SQIVND (reference sequence). CDR3 size: 14 residues. The receptor's source is a human donor in a cohort sampled during active COVID-19. The rearrangement joins TRBV19 to TRBJ1-5; perhaps TRBD1 as D (5 bases). The material sequenced was peripheral blood. The CDR3 sequence: CASTQGPNHQPQHF. The CDR3 DNA reads as TGTGCCAGTACTCAGGGCCCTAATCATCAGCCCCAGCATTTT. The variable domain in full, with the rest retrieved from reference TRBV19 and TRBJ1-5, is DGGITQSPKYLFRKEGQNVTLSCEQNLNHDAMYWYRQDPGQGLRLIYYSQIVNDFQKGDIAEGYSVSREKKESFPLTVTSAQKNPTAFYLCASTQGPNHQPQHFGDGTRLSIL.